The rows below give T cell receptor beta chains drawn from one sample of a study of blood T cells in healthy people across ages. Via MiXCR, TCRdb re-called the 5' RACE reads, giving one row per CDR3 protein. Among 250,000 to 300,000 distinct CDR3 sequences, around 29% were seen once, and the ten largest hold 29%. Sequenced input: blood. These receptors all stem from a woman between 65 and 79 years old in good health. The CDR3 runs from the conserved cysteine through the conserved F or W. The D gene is left open where the match is weak. Clone size is shown for a subset of rows, as once, few, many or a class of expanded clone.

D gene	clone size	V gene	J gene	CDR3 DNA	CDR3 protein
-	many	TRBV15	TRBJ2-6	TGTGCCACCAGCAGGGAACCTGGGGCCAACGTCCTGACTTTC	CATSREPGANVLTF
-	-	TRBV5-5	TRBJ2-1	TGTGCCAGCAGCTTGGCTACCTCGGCAACCAATGAGCAGTTCTTC	CASSLATSATNEQFF
TRBD2	-	TRBV18	TRBJ2-3	TGTGCCAGCTCCCCAGCGGGAGGGAAAGATACGCAGTATTTT	CASSPAGGKDTQYF
-	-	TRBV20-1	TRBJ2-1	TGCAGTGCTAGACAGCTGAGCTCCTACAATGAGCAGTTCTTC	CSARQLSSYNEQFF
-	-	TRBV29-1	TRBJ2-1	TGCAGCGTCGAGCGGGGACAAACTCTCTCCTACAATGAGCAGTTCTTC	CSVERGQTLSYNEQFF
-	few	TRBV25-1	TRBJ1-1	TGTGCCAGCAGTGAGCCCTTAGGGGCTGACACTGAAGCTTTCTTT	CASSEPLGADTEAFF
-	-	TRBV12-3/TRBV12-4	TRBJ1-4	TGTGCCAGCAGTCCAGGAGACAACGGGCCCTATGAGGATGAAAAACTGTTTTTT	CASSPGDNGPYEDEKLFF
-	few	TRBV28	TRBJ2-7	TGTGCCAGCAGCGTCACCGGGACCCCCTACGAGCAGTACTTC	CASSVTGTPYEQYF
-	few	TRBV6-2/TRBV6-3	TRBJ1-2	TGTGCCAGCAGTTACGTGGAGGAGTATGGCTACACCTTC	CASSYVEEYGYTF
-	-	TRBV7-2	TRBJ2-7	TGTGCCAGCAGCTTATTTTCCACCCCGGGGAGCTACGAGCAGTACTTC	CASSLFSTPGSYEQYF
-	few	TRBV6-1	TRBJ2-3	TGTGCCAGCATCGACAGGGCTCCGACTAGCCCCCCGGGAGATACGCAGTATTTT	CASIDRAPTSPPGDTQYF
-	few	TRBV6-1	TRBJ2-2	TGTGCCAGCAGCGGTCAGGGGAACGGGGAGCTGTTTTTT	CASSGQGNGELFF
TRBD1	-	TRBV7-3	TRBJ2-7	TGTGCCAGCAGCTTGACCGGGACAGGGGGCTACGAGCAGTACTTC	CASSLTGTGGYEQYF
-	-	TRBV5-1	TRBJ1-1	TGCGCCAGCAGCTTGTGGGAAGATAACTCTGAAGCTTTCTTT	CASSLWEDNSEAFF
TRBD2	many	TRBV28	TRBJ2-5	TGTGCCAGCAAGTTGACCCCGGGACTAGCGGGGACCATATCTCAAGAGACCCAGTACTTC	CASKLTPGLAGTISQETQYF
-	-	TRBV5-1	TRBJ1-4	TGCGCCAGCACCCCCGGGCAGACCTCTAATGAAAAACTGTTTTTT	CASTPGQTSNEKLFF
-	-	TRBV25-1	TRBJ1-6	TGTGCCAGCAGCCTAATACGGGATTCACCCCTCCACTTT	CASSLIRDSPLHF
-	few	TRBV25-1	TRBJ2-3	TGTGCCAGCTCCGGGGATAACACAGATACGCAGTATTTT	CASSGDNTDTQYF
-	few	TRBV5-1	TRBJ1-4	TGCGCCAGCAGCCCACAGGGTCTTGAAAAACTGTTTTTT	CASSPQGLEKLFF
-	-	TRBV3-1	TRBJ2-5	TGTGCCAGCAGCCCAGACAGGAGAGAGACCCAGTGCTTC	CASSPDRRETQCF
-	-	TRBV5-1	TRBJ2-1	TGCGCCAGCAATGGCGGGAACTCCTACAATGAGCAGTTCTTC	CASNGGNSYNEQFF
TRBD1	-	TRBV15	TRBJ2-7	TGTGCCACCAGGGACAGGGGCATGGTTGAGCAGTACTTC	CATRDRGMVEQYF
TRBD2	few	TRBV18	TRBJ2-5	TGTGCCAGCTCGCCACCGAGCGGGACTATCCAAGAGACCCAGTACTTC	CASSPPSGTIQETQYF
-	-	TRBV4-1	TRBJ2-3	TGCGCCAGCAGCCATTTGAAGGGGGCAGATACGCAGTATTTT	CASSHLKGADTQYF
TRBD1	few	TRBV5-1	TRBJ1-4	TGCGCCAGCAGCTCACAGGGGCGGGCGAATGAAAAACTGTTTTTT	CASSSQGRANEKLFF
TRBD2	many	TRBV20-1	TRBJ2-2	TGCAGTGCTCCAATGCGGGGGTCCGGGGAGCTGTTTTTT	CSAPMRGSGELFF
-	-	TRBV20-1	TRBJ1-3	TGCAGTGCCCGCGCAAGAGGTTCGGGAAACACCATATATTTT	CSARARGSGNTIYF
-	few	TRBV28	TRBJ1-1	TGTGCCAGCAGTTTGGGGAGTTCAGGGAACACTGAAGCTTTCTTT	CASSLGSSGNTEAFF
TRBD2	-	TRBV20-1	TRBJ2-3	TGCAGTGCCCTCGGGGCGGGAGTTAGAGATACGCAGTATTTT	CSALGAGVRDTQYF
-	-	TRBV20-1	TRBJ2-7	TGCAGTGCTAGCCAATACGAGCAGTACTTC	CSASQYEQYF
TRBD1	few	TRBV29-1	TRBJ2-5	TGCAGCGGAAGCACAGGGGAGGAGACCCAGTACTTC	CSGSTGEETQYF
TRBD1	-	TRBV9	TRBJ2-5	TGTGCCAGCAGCGTAGAGGGGACAGGGCAAGAGACCCAGTACTTC	CASSVEGTGQETQYF
TRBD2	-	TRBV7-2	TRBJ2-3	TGTGCCAGCAGCGGGACTAGCGGATACACAGATACGCAGTATTTT	CASSGTSGYTDTQYF